This T cell receptor beta chain was obtained from a study of blood T cell repertoires in COVID-19. Study-wide background: Specimens from acute and convalescent COVID-19 originated in the United States, Italy and Spain. Sample material is recorded as cDNA or gDNA derived from T cells, B-cell-depleted T cells, or PBMCs.

Authors' processing steps: Quantification of nucleated cells was approximated via reference gene primer amplification. Produced via immunoSEQ multiplex PCR; TCRdb's table is partial and in-frame only. V, J and clone size reflect that table, while D and trimming were determined from the DNA. The sample holds some 58,000 clones, 65% to 90% seen once. The V gene end was trimmed by 6 bases and the J gene end by 1 base; junction bases not matched to a gene: 2. The germline V gene has CDR1 SQVTM and CDR2 ANQGSEA. The CDR3 contains 12 residues. This clone was seen once. This receptor was identified in a man aged 40-55 years with acute or convalescent COVID-19. The material sequenced was peripheral blood. V usage is TRBV29-1 and J usage is TRBJ2-5; 7 positions agree with TRBD2. CDR3 nucleotide sequence: TGCAGCGTCAGCGGGGCCCAAGAGACCCAGTACTTC. Amino acids: CSVSGAQETQYF. The variable domain in full, with the rest retrieved from reference TRBV29-1 and TRBJ2-5, is SAVISQKPSRDICQRGTSLTIQCQVDSQVTMMFWYRQQPGQSLTLIATANQGSEATYESGFVIDKFPISRPNLTFSTLTVSNMSPEDSSIYLCSVSGAQETQYFGPGTRLLVL.